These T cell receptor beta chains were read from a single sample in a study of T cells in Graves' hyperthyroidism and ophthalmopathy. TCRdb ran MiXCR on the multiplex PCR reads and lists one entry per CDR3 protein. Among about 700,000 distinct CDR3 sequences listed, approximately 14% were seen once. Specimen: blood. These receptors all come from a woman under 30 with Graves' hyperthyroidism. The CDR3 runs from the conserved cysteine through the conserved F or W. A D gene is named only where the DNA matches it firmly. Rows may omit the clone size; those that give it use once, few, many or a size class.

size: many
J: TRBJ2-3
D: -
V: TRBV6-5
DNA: TGTGCCAGCAGTTACGCGGCAGGGGAGGATACGCAGTATTTT
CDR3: CASSYAAGEDTQYF

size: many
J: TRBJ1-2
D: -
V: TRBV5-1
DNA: TGCGCCAGCAGCTTGGATGGTGGCTATGGCTACACCTTC
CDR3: CASSLDGGYGYTF

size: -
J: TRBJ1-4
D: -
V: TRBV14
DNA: TGTGCCAGCAGCCAAGGGGTTGCGGATGAAAAACTGTTTTTT
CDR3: CASSQGVADEKLFF

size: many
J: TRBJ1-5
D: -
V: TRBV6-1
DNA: TGTGCCAGCACCCTAGGGGTCCAATATAGCAATCAGCCCCAGCATTTT
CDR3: CASTLGVQYSNQPQHF

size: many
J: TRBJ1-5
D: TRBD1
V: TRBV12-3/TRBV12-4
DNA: TGTGCCAGCAGTTTAGCGCAATTCCAGGGGGATCAGCCCCAGCATTTT
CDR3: CASSLAQFQGDQPQHF

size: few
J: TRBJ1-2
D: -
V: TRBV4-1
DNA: TGCGCCAGCAGCCAAGTAACGCTCTATGGCTACACCTTC
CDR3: CASSQVTLYGYTF

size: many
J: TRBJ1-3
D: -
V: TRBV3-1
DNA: TGTGCCAGCAGCCAACACTCTGGAAACACCATATATTTT
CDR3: CASSQHSGNTIYF

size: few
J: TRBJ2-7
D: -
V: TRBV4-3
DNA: TGCGCCAGCAGCCAGCGAATAGCGAGAACCCTAGGTTACGAGCAGTACTTC
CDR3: CASSQRIARTLGYEQYF

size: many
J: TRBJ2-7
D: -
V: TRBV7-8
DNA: TGTGCCAGCAGCTTAGATTCGGGGGACGAGCAGTACTTC
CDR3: CASSLDSGDEQYF

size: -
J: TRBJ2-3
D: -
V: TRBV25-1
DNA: TGTGCCAGCAGTGAATTCGCCGCTTGGACTCGCGGCTCATCCCTCACAGATACGCAGTATTTT
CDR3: CASSEFAAWTRGSSLTDTQYF

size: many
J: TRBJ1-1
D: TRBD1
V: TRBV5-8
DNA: TGTGCCAGCAGCCGTACAGGGGAGATCGCTGAAGCTTTCTTT
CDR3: CASSRTGEIAEAFF

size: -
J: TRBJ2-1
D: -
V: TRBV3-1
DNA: TGTGCCAGCAGCCAAGGCCCAAGGGAGTTCTTC
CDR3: CASSQGPREFF

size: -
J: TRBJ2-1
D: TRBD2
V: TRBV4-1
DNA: TGCGCCAGCAGCCACCTAGCGGTACAGTTCTTC
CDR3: CASSHLAVQFF

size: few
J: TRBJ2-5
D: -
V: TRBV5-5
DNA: TGTGCCAGCAGTTTACAGGGTCGGCGAAAGACCCAGTACTTC
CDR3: CASSLQGRRKTQYF

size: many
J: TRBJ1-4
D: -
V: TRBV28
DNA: TGTGCCAGCAGACAGGGAGGAACTAATGAAAAACTGTTTTTT
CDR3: CASRQGGTNEKLFF

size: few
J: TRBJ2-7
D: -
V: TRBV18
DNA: TGTGCCAGCTCACCACCGTGGAGGAACGAGCAGTACTTC
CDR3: CASSPPWRNEQYF

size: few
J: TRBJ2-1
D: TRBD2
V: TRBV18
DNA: TGTGCCAGCGCCCAAGGAAGCGGGGACCTTTACAATGAGCAGTTCTTC
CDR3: CASAQGSGDLYNEQFF

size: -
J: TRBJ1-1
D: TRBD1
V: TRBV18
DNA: TGTGCCAGCAGTTTATTTGAGGGGGCGCTTACTGAAGCTTTCTTT
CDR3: CASSLFEGALTEAFF

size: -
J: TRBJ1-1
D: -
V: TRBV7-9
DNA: TGTGCCATTAGGGGGAAGGAGGGTGAAGCTTTCTTT
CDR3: CAIRGKEGEAFF

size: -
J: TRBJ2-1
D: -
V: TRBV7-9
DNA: TGTGCCAGCAGCTTACAGGCGGGCTTCGGGATGGATGAGCAGTTCTTC
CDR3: CASSLQAGFGMDEQFF

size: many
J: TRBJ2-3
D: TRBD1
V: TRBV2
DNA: TGTGCCAGCAGTCAACAGGGGGCCTCAGATACGCAGTATTTT
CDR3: CASSQQGASDTQYF

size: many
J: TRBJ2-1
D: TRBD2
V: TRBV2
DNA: TGTGCCAGCAGGGAACGGACTAGCGGGAAGCAGGAGCAGTTCTTC
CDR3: CASRERTSGKQEQFF

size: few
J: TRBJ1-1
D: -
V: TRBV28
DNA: TGTGCCAGCAGACAGCGGGGTAAAGCTTTCTTT
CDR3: CASRQRGKAFF

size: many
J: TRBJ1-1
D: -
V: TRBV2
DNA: TGTGCCAGCAGGATGGACTTCATGAACACTGAAGCTTTCTTT
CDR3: CASRMDFMNTEAFF

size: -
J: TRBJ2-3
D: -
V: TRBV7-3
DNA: TGTGCCAGCAGCCCCTCCGGGCTGACTAGCACAGATACGCAGTATTTT
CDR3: CASSPSGLTSTDTQYF

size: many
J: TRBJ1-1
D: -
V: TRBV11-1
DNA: TGTGCCAGCAGCTTAACTAGGGGCGCAACTGAAGCTTTCTTT
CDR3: CASSLTRGATEAFF

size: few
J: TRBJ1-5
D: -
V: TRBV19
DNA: TGTGCCGGTAGTAAGAGTAGCAATCAGCCCCAGCATTTT
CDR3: CAGSKSSNQPQHF

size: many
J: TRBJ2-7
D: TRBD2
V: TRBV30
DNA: TGTGCCTGGAGACTAGCGGGAGGGGGCGAGCAGTACTTC
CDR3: CAWRLAGGGEQYF

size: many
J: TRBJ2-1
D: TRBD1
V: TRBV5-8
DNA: TGTGCCAGCAGCCCGGTAAGGGGACAGGTAGATTTCTACAATGAGCAGTTCTTC
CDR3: CASSPVRGQVDFYNEQFF

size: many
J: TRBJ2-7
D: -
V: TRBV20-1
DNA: TGCAGTGCTAGGCAACCAGATTCATGGAACTACGAGCAGTACTTC
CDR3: CSARQPDSWNYEQYF